This T cell receptor beta chain was sequenced during a study of T cells after yellow fever vaccination. Broader study findings: The secondary response was weaker, and its peak arrived faster, on day 5 versus 15. Abundant clonotypes from the bulk population could have been carried over as contaminants into FACS-sorted repertoires.

CDR1 and CDR2 (germline): MNHEY, SVGEGT. With 6 bases removed from V and 2 bases from J, the gap between germline ends came to 13 bases. The CDR3 has 14 residues. In this sample, this clonotype turned up many times. Its specificity is unknown. One entry per CDR3 protein results from TCRdb running MiXCR on the 5' RACE reads. The table has 25,000 to 30,000 distinct CDR3 sequences, around 5% seen once. The sequence derives from a man under 40 who received the YFV17D yellow fever vaccine. The source material was CD8+ T cells sorted from PBMCs, sampled 10 days after the yellow fever booster vaccination. J is TRBJ2-5 and V is TRBV6-2 or TRBV6-3; D perhaps matches TRBD2 (5 bases). The CDR3 DNA is TGTGCCAGCAGCGCCGCCGGGATACAAGAGACCCAGTACTTC. This gives the protein CASSAAGIQETQYF.